Here is one T cell receptor (beta chain) with its context. This entry comes from a study of blood T cell repertoires in COVID-19. Looking at the study overall: Samples of COVID-19 (acute and convalescent) were obtained from the United States, Italy and Spain. PBMCs, B-cell-depleted T cells, or T cells were the source of the cDNA or gDNA that made up the material.

This CDR3 has 15 amino acids. Germline V gene lookup returns CDR1 LGHDT and CDR2 YNNKEL (reference sequence). Trimming took off 0 bases at V and 3 bases at J, with 9 bases between the two ends. Study processing details: Scientists estimated how many nucleated cells there were by amplifying reference gene primers. Repertoires were generated with immunoSEQ multiplex PCR, while TCRdb's copy carries only in-frame clones and drops some. From that table come the V and J calls and clone size; the DNA was used to work out D and trimming. The sample records some 45,000 clones, roughly 87% being singletons. The clonotype originates from a man aged 55 to 70 with active COVID-19. This chain uses TRBV3-1 (or the pseudogene TRBV3-2) with TRBJ2-1; D is perhaps TRBD1 (5 bases). The specimen sequenced was peripheral blood. CDR3 region: CASSQDRGGYNEQFF. The CDR3 bases are TGTGCCAGCAGCCAAGATAGGGGTGGCTACAATGAGCAGTTCTTC.